The next 27 T cell receptor beta chains were all read from a single sample in a study of cytomegalovirus exposure and HLA in healthy donors. Sequencing used immunoSEQ multiplex PCR; TCRdb keeps in-frame clones, though not all of them. The sample shows about 220,000 clones, under 95% of them seen only once. The sequencing input was PBMCs. The receptors shown here come from a woman younger than 35 in good health and CMV-seronegative.

The chain has TRBV7-8 and TRBJ2-7, with D perhaps TRBD1 (5 bases). The V and J ends lost 2 bases and 6 bases respectively, with 11 bases between them. This CDR3 contains 13 residues. CDR1 and CDR2 (germline): SGHVS, FQNEAQ. For the CDR3, the DNA is TGTGCCAGCAGCTTAAAACTCCAGGGCGAGCAGTACTTC. Translating gives CASSLKLQGEQYF.

This clone has only one observation. The V call is TRBV2, the J call TRBJ2-2, with TRBD2 identical over 7 bases. The V and J ends lost 7 bases and 6 bases, in that order; junction bases with no gene match: 5. Germline CDR1 SNHLY, CDR2 FYNNEI. This CDR3 spans 13 amino acids. DNA for the CDR3: TGTGCCAGCATACGGGAGGAACCCGGGGAGCTGTTTTTT. It is translated as CASIREEPGELFF.

This clone appeared once. The V call is TRBV6-5, the J call TRBJ1-1; D uncertain. The CDR3 is made up of 14 amino acids. V lost 6 bases, J lost 1 base, and 12 bases lay in between. Germline CDR1 MNHEY, CDR2 SVGAGI. This CDR3 reads CASRIRLRNTEAFF. The CDR3 DNA reads as TGTGCCAGCAGAATCCGCCTGCGGAACACTGAAGCTTTCTTT.

The V call is TRBV10-2, the J call TRBJ1-5; TRBD1 aligns across 11 bases. The CDR3 loop spans 16 amino acids. From germline, CDR1 is WSHSY and CDR2 SAAADI. With 6 bases clipped from V and 2 bases from J, the junction kept 6 bases outside the gene matches. Here the CDR3 reads CASRGTGGFGNQPQHF. The CDR3 DNA follows: TGCGCCAGCAGAGGGACAGGGGGATTCGGCAATCAGCCCCAGCATTTT.

The chain employs TRBV29-1 and TRBJ1-1; tentative D call: TRBD1 (5 bases). Germline V lookup: CDR1 SQVTM, CDR2 ANQGSEA. The V gene lost 4 bases and the J gene lost 2 bases, with 8 bases spanning the gap. The CDR3 runs to 12 residues. CDR3 loop: CSVGTTNTEAFF. Here the CDR3 DNA reads TGCAGCGTTGGGACAACCAACACTGAAGCTTTCTTT.

This clone was picked up one time. CDR3 sequence reads: CASRTQRHNEKLFF. CDR3 coding DNA: TGTGCCAGCAGGACCCAACGACACAATGAAAAACTGTTTTTT. J is TRBJ1-4 and V is TRBV27; D is undetermined. This CDR3 contains 14 residues. Germline CDR1 is MNHEY and CDR2 is SMNVEV (reference sequence). Trimming shortened V by 6 bases and J by 5 bases, and 13 bases separated the two germline ends. The full variable domain, with the rest looked up from reference TRBV27 and TRBJ1-4, is EAQVTQNPRYLITVTGKKLTVTCSQNMNHEYMSWYRQDPGLGLRQIYYSMNVEVTDKGDVPEGYKVSRKEKRNFPLILESPSPNQTSLYFCASRTQRHNEKLFFGSGTQLSVL.

The chain combines TRBV5-1 with TRBJ2-6, with 9 positions matching TRBD1. After removal of 3 bases from V and 0 bases from J, the junction contained 7 bases not matched to a gene. The CDR3 is made up of 18 amino acids. Germline-derived CDR1 and CDR2 are SGHRS and YFSETQ. CDR3 protein: CASSSGQGPHSGANVLTF. CDR3 DNA sequence: TGCGCCAGCAGCTCAGGACAGGGGCCCCACTCTGGGGCCAACGTCCTGACTTTC.

The chain carries TRBV6-1 and TRBJ2-7, with D perhaps TRBD1 (5 bases). Trimming removed 7 bases at V and 3 bases at J, with 16 bases between. The CDR3 is 14 residues long. Per the germline V gene, CDR1 is MNHNS and CDR2 is SASEGT. The CDR3 sequence is CASTLDTSNYEQYF. The CDR3 nucleotides read TGTGCCAGCACCCTGGACACGTCCAACTACGAGCAGTACTTC.

The J gene is TRBJ1-5, the V gene TRBV4-1; unclear D gene. V lost 5 bases and J 1 base, leaving 12 bases between the germline ends. Per germline, CDR1 MGHRA and CDR2 YSYEKL. This CDR3 is built from 15 residues. The CDR3 DNA reads TGCGCCAGCAGCACCCACAAAAACAGCAATCAGCCCCAGCATTTT. Its translation: CASSTHKNSNQPQHF.

This chain connects TRBV9 to TRBJ2-3; no definite D call. The CDR3 has 18 amino acids. The germline V gene encodes CDR1 SGDLS and CDR2 YYNGEE. V dropped 0 bases and J dropped 1 base, with 18 bases sitting between them. The CDR3 bases are TGTGCCAGCAGCGTAGGTCAGGTAACGGTGAGTCGCACAGATACGCAGTATTTT. Translated: CASSVGQVTVSRTDTQYF.

V gene TRBV5-6 combines with J gene TRBJ2-5; 7 positions agree with TRBD2. J was trimmed by 1 base and V by 4 bases; bases with no gene match: 7. Germline CDR1 and CDR2: SGHDT and YYEEEE. CDR3 size: 15 residues. Written as DNA, the CDR3 is TGTGCCAGCAGCGTGACAACTAGCGCCCAAGAGACCCAGTACTTC. As protein: CASSVTTSAQETQYF.

The V call is TRBV21-1, the J call TRBJ1-2; the table assigns TRBD1, which was not confirmed against the DNA. TRBV21-1 is termed a pseudogene. The CDR3 extends over 14 amino acids. The CDR3 region is CASSKLTLLVGYTF. DNA for the CDR3: TGTGCCAGCAGCAAATTGACATTATTAGTCGGCTACACCTTC.

In this sample, this clone turned up a few times. The chain uses TRBV11-1 and TRBJ2-5, with D maybe TRBD2 (5 bases). V lost 5 bases, J lost 5 bases, and 18 bases lay in between. The CDR3 runs to 15 residues. Germline V gene data show CDR1 as SGHAT and CDR2 as FQDESV (reference sequence). The CDR3 loop is CASSTSSTSLETQYF. In DNA form, the CDR3 reads TGTGCCAGCAGCACCTCCTCTACTAGTTTGGAGACCCAGTACTTC.

The chain couples TRBV11-3 to TRBJ2-5, with TRBD1 matching 8 bases. CDR3 length: 16 residues. CDR1 is SGHNT, CDR2 YENEEA, per germline. The J segment lost 4 bases and the V segment lost 5 bases, leaving 12 bases of the junction unmatched. As DNA, the CDR3 is TGTGCCAGCAGCCCCAATTTAGGACAGGGCGGAGAGACCCAGTACTTC. Its protein is CASSPNLGQGGETQYF.

The chain employs TRBV7-9 and TRBJ2-7; D may be TRBD2 (5 bases). Germline CDR1 and CDR2: SEHNR and FQNEAQ (reference sequence). This CDR3 spans 12 amino acids. Trimming cost V 10 bases and J 3 bases, with 13 bases left between them. The CDR3 nucleotides read TGTGCCATCCGTTCTGAGGGCTACGAGCAGTACTTC. It is translated as CAIRSEGYEQYF. The full variable domain, completed using reference TRBV7-9 and TRBJ2-7, is DTGVSQNPRHKITKRGQNVTFRCDPISEHNRLYWYRQTLGQGPEFLTYFQNEAQLEKSRLLSDRFSAERPKGSFSTLEIQRTEQGDSAMYLCAIRSEGYEQYFGPGTRLTVT.

The chain is built from TRBV20-1 and TRBJ2-1, with D uncertain. V was trimmed by 3 bases and J by 13 bases, leaving 10 bases between them. Per germline, CDR1 DFQATT and CDR2 SNEGSKA (reference sequence). This CDR3 is 10 amino acids long. The CDR3 coding sequence is TGCAGTGCTAGTTCGAGAATCCAGTTCTTC. Amino acid sequence: CSASSRIQFF.

The gene calls are TRBV30 and TRBJ1-4, with D perhaps matching TRBD1 (5 bases). This CDR3 is 11 amino acids long. Deletions cut 4 bases from V and 8 bases from J, with 8 bases between. The germline V gene has CDR1 GTSNPN and CDR2 SVGIG (reference sequence). The CDR3 region is CAWTSGEKLFF. The CDR3 DNA reads as TGTGCCTGGACCTCAGGGGAAAAACTGTTTTTT.

CDR3 sequence reads: CASSTGQGLGTEAFF. CDR3 nucleotide sequence: TGTGCCAGCTCAACCGGACAGGGATTGGGCACTGAAGCTTTCTTT. V gene TRBV18 combines with J gene TRBJ1-1; 8 positions match TRBD1. The germline V gene has CDR1 KGHSH and CDR2 LQKENI. The junction had 9 bases not matched to a gene; V was cut back by 5 bases and J by 4 bases. CDR3 length: 15 amino acids.

V usage is TRBV5-1 and J usage is TRBJ2-7; the D gene is possibly TRBD1 (6 bases). The CDR3 consists of 16 residues. V was trimmed by 0 bases and J by 0 bases, leaving 13 bases between them. CDR1 and CDR2 (germline): SGHRS, YFSETQ. This CDR3 is CASSLARTASSYEQYF. CDR3 nucleotides: TGCGCCAGCAGCTTGGCCCGGACAGCCAGCTCCTACGAGCAGTACTTC.

The chain employs TRBV19 and TRBJ1-1, with TRBD1 matching over 7 bases. Germline CDR1 reads LNHDA; CDR2 reads SQIVND (reference sequence). The V and J ends lost 2 bases and 6 bases, in that order; junction bases with no gene match: 9. The CDR3 is 15 residues long. The CDR3 DNA is TGTGCCAGTAGTATAAGGGGGCGCGTTTTGCCTGAAGCTTTCTTT. This encodes CASSIRGRVLPEAFF.

The chain combines TRBV25-1 with TRBJ1-3; possibly TRBD1 for D (6 bases). CDR3 length equals 15 residues. CDR1 and CDR2 (germline): MGHDK, SYGVNS. The germline V and J ends were trimmed by 5 bases and 2 bases, with 13 bases remaining between them. This CDR3 reads CASSHQQGPGNTIYF. In DNA, the CDR3 is TGTGCCAGCAGTCACCAACAGGGCCCTGGAAACACCATATATTTT.

Remarks on this clone: Other DNA sequences in the same sample also yield this CDR3. This chain uses TRBV5-1 with TRBJ1-1, with a possible D match to TRBD1 (5 bases). Trimming took off 4 bases at V and 1 base at J, with 8 bases between the two ends. Germline CDR1 reads SGHRS; CDR2 reads YFSETQ. The CDR3 contains 13 residues. DNA of the CDR3: TGCGCCAGCAGCCCCCAGGGGAACACTGAAGCTTTCTTT. It yields the protein CASSPQGNTEAFF.

This clone was seen a single time. J is TRBJ2-1 and V is TRBV10-1; 7 nucleotides align to TRBD2. The CDR3 extends over 15 amino acids. V shed 6 bases and J 4 bases; nucleotides not matched to a gene: 9. Germline V gives CDR1 WNHNN, CDR2 SYGVQD (reference sequence). Written as DNA, the CDR3 is TGCGCCAGCAGCTCGACTAGCCGGGGATACAATGAGCAGTTCTTC. It is translated as CASSSTSRGYNEQFF.

CDR3 coding DNA: TGTGCCAGCAGTGCAGGGACCTACGAGCAGTACTTC. As protein: CASSAGTYEQYF. This sequence joins TRBV2 and TRBJ2-7; tentatively, D is TRBD1 (5 bases). The CDR3 covers 12 residues. Trimming removed 4 bases from V and 2 bases from J, with 6 bases in between. The germline V gene has CDR1 SNHLY and CDR2 FYNNEI.

The chain's CDR3 is CASSLAGGPNEQFF. Written as DNA, the CDR3 is TGTGCCAGCAGCTTAGCGGGAGGGCCTAATGAGCAGTTCTTC. The rearrangement joins TRBV9 to TRBJ2-1; 11 bases agree with TRBD2. The germline CDR1 and CDR2 sequences are SGDLS and YYNGEE. The V segment lost 4 bases and the J segment 7 bases; nucleotides outside the gene matches: 4. The CDR3 consists of 14 residues. The variable domain in full, completed from reference TRBV9 and TRBJ2-1, reads DSGVTQTPKHLITATGQRVTLRCSPRSGDLSVYWYQQSLDQGLQFLIQYYNGEERAKGNILERFSAQQFPDLHSELNLSSLELGDSALYFCASSLAGGPNEQFFGPGTRLTVL.

The chain couples TRBV6-1 to TRBJ1-6; TRBD1 is a possible D gene (6 bases). CDR3 length equals 14 residues. Trimming removed 7 bases at V and 6 bases at J, with 13 bases between. Germline CDR1 reads MNHNS; CDR2 reads SASEGT. CDR3 residues: CASMGWTANSPLHF. In DNA form, the CDR3 reads TGTGCCAGCATGGGGTGGACAGCTAATTCACCCCTCCACTTT.

V is TRBV5-4 and J is TRBJ2-5, with TRBD1 as a possible D gene (6 bases). Looked up from germline, CDR1 is SGHNT and CDR2 is YYREEE (reference sequence). V gave up 1 base and J gave up 5 bases, with 12 bases separating them. The CDR3 is 14 amino acids. CDR3 in amino acids: CASSLRGTSETQYF. CDR3 in DNA: TGTGCCAGCAGCTTGAGGGGGACATCCGAGACCCAGTACTTC.